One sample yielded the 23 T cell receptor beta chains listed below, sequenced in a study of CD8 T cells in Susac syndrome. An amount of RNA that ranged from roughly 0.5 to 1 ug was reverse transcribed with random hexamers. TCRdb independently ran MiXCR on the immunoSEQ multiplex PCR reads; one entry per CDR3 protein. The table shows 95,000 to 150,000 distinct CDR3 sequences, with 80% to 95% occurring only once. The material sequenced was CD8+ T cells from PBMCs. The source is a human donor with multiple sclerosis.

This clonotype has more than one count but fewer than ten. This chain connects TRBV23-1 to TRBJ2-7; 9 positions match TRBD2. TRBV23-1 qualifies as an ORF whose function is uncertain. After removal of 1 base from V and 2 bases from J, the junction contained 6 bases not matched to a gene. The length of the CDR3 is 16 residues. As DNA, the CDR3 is TGCGCCAGCAGTCAATTTTCTAGCGGGGTAACCTACGAGCAGTACTTC. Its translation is CASSQFSSGVTYEQYF.

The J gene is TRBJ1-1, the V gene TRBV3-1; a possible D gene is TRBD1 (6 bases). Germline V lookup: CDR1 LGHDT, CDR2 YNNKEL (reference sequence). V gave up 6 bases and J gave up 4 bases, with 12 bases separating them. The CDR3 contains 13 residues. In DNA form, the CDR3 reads TGTGCCAGCAGTCCGAGGGGGGGCACTGAAGCTTTCTTT. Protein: CASSPRGGTEAFF.

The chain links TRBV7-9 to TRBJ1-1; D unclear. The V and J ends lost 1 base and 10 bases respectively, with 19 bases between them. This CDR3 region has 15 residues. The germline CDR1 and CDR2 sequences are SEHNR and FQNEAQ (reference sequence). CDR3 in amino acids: CASSLGSGPALAAFF. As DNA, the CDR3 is TGTGCCAGCAGCTTAGGGTCTGGACCTGCCTTGGCAGCTTTCTTT.

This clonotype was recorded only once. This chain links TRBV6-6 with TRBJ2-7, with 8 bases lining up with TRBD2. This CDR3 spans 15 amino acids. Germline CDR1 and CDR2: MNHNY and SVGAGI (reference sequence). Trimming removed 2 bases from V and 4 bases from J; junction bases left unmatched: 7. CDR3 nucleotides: TGTGCCAGCAGTTACGGGCTAGCGGGCCAATACGAGCAGTACGTC. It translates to CASSYGLAGQYEQYV.

CDR3 DNA: TGTGCCAGCAGCTCCGGGACAGCCAAAATTGAGTACTTC. Translated: CASSSGTAKIEYF. The gene calls are TRBV11-2 and TRBJ2-7; 7 nucleotides line up with TRBD1. V dropped 4 bases and J dropped 11; count of bases not matched to a gene: 11. Germline assignment: CDR1 SGHAT and CDR2 FQNNGV. The CDR3 sequence is 13 residues long.

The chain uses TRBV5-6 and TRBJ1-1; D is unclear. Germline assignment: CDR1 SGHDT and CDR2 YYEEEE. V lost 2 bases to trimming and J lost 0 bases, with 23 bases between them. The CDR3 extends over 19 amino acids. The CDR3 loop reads CASSFEADWSREVNTEAFF. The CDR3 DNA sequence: TGTGCCAGCAGCTTCGAGGCGGACTGGTCGAGGGAGGTGAACACTGAAGCTTTCTTT.

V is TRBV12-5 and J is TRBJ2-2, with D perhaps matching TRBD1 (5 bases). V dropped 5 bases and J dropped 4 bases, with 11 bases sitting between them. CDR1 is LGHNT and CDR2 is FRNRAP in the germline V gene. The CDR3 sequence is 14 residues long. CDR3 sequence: CASGTSQGTGELFF. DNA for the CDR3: TGTGCTAGTGGTACGTCCCAGGGCACCGGGGAGCTGTTTTTT.

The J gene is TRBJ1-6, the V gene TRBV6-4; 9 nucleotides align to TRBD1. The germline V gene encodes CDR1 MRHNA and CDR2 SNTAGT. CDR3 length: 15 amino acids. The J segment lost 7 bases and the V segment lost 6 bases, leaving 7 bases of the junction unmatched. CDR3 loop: CASSAKGQGNSPLHF. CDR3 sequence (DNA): TGTGCCAGCAGCGCAAAAGGACAGGGGAATTCACCCCTCCACTTT.

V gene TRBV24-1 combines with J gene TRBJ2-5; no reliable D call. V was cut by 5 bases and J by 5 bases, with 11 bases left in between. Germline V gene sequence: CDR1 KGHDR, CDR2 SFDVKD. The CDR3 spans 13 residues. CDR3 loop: CATSGTSKETQYF. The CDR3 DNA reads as TGTGCCACCAGTGGGACGTCGAAGGAGACCCAGTACTTC.

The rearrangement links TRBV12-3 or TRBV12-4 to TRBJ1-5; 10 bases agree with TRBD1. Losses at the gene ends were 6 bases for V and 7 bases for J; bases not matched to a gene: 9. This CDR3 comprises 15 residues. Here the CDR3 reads CASSSGGQGSQPQHF. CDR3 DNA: TGTGCCAGCAGCTCGGGGGGACAGGGGAGCCAGCCCCAGCATTTT.

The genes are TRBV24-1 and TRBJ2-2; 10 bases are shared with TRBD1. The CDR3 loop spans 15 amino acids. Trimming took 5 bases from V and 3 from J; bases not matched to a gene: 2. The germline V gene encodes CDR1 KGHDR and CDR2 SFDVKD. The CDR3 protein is CATSGQGAHTGELFF. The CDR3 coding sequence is TGTGCCACCAGTGGACAGGGGGCGCACACCGGGGAGCTGTTTTTT.

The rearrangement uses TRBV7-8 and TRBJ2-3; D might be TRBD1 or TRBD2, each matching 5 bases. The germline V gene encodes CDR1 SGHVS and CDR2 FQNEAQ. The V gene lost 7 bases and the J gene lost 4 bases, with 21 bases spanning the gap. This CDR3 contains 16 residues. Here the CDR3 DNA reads TGTGCCAGCAACCAAGGGGCAGCGTTTAGCGCAGATACGCAGTATTTT. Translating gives CASNQGAAFSADTQYF.

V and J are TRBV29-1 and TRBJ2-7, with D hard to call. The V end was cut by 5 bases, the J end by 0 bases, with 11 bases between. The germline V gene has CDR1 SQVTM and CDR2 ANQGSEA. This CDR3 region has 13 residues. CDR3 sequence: CSVIDHDSYEQYF. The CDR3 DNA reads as TGCAGCGTTATCGACCACGACTCCTACGAGCAGTACTTC.

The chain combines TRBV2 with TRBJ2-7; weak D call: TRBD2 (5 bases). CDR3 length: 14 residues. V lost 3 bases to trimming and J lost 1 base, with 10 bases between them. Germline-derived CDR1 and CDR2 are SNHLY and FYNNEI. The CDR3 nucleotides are TGTGCCAGCAGTGACCCCCGGGATTCCTACGAGCAGTACGTC. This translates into CASSDPRDSYEQYV.

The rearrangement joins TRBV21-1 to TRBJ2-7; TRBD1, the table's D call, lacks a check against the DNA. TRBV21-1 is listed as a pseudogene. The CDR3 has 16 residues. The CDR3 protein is CASSLKTGAIPYEQYV. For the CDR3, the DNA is TGTGCCAGCAGCCTGAAAACAGGGGCCATACCCTACGAGCAGTACGTC.

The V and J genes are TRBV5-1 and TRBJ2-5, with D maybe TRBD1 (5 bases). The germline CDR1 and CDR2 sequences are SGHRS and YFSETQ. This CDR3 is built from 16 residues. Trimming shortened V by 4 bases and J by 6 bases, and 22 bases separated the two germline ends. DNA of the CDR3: TGCGCCAGCAGCCCTTCGACCGACAGACCGGCGAAGACCCAGTACTTC. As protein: CASSPSTDRPAKTQYF.

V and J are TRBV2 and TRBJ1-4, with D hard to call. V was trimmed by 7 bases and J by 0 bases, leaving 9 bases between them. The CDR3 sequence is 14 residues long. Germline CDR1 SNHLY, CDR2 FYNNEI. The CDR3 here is CASTRTATNEKLFF. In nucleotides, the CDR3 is TGTGCCAGCACCAGGACTGCAACTAATGAAAAACTGTTTTTT.

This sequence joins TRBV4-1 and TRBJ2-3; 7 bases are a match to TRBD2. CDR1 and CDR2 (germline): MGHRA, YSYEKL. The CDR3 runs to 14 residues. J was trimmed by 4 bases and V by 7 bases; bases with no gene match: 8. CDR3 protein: CASNLGRGADTQYF. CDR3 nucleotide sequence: TGCGCCAGCAACCTTGGGAGGGGTGCAGATACGCAGTATTTT.

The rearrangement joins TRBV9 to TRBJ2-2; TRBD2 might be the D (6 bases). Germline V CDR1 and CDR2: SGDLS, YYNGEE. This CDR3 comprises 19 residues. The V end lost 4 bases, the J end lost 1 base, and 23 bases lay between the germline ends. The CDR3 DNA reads TGTGCCAGCAGCTACCCCAGGGTCGGGAGCGGGCGGAACACCGGGGAGCTGTTTTTT. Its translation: CASSYPRVGSGRNTGELFF. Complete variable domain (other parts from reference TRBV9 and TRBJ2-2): DSGVTQTPKHLITATGQRVTLRCSPRSGDLSVYWYQQSLDQGLQFLIQYYNGEERAKGNILERFSAQQFPDLHSELNLSSLELGDSALYFCASSYPRVGSGRNTGELFFGEGSRLTVL.

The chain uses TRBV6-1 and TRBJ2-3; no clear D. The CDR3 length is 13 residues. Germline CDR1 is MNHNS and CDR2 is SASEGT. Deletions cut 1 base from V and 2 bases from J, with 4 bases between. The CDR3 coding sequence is TGTGCCAGCAGTGAAGTCCCCACAGATACGCAGTATTTT. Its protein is CASSEVPTDTQYF.

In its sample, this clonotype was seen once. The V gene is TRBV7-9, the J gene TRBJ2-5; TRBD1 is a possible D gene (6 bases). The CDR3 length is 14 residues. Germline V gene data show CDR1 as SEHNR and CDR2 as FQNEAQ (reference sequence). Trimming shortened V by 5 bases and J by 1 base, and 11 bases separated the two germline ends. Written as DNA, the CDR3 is TGTGCCAGCAGCCCAACGGACAGCCAAGAGACCCAGTACTTC. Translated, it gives CASSPTDSQETQYF.

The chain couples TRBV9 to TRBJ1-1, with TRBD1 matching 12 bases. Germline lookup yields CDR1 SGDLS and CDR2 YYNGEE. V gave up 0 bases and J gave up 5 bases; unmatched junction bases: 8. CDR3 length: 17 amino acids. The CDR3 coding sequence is TGTGCCAGCAGCGTAGCTGTCGGGACAGGGGGCAGAACTGAAGCTTTCTTT. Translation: CASSVAVGTGGRTEAFF.

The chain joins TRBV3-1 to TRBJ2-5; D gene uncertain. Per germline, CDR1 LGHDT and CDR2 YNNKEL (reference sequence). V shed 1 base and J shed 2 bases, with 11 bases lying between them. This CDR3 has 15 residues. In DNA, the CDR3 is TGTGCCAGCAGCCAAGTTTGGCAGGTTCAAGAGACCCAGTACTTC. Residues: CASSQVWQVQETQYF.